Described below is a single T cell receptor (beta chain) sequence and its context. Everyone who took part was about 18 to 89 years old, and they came from some 23 US areas. Donors were grouped by their self-reported clinical history. Under the authors' procedure: Estimation of nucleated cell counts was performed using reference gene primer amplification. Measured with immunoSEQ multiplex PCR; TCRdb has only the in-frame clones, and not every one. The V and J calls and the clone size are those of that table, but D and trimming were determined from the DNA. The repertoire consists of around 250,000 clones, with 75% to 90% occurring once and the leading ten covering about 4%. This sample is part of a study of blood T cell repertoires in COVID-19. Per germline, CDR1 SGHTA and CDR2 FQGNSA. The CDR3 extends over 15 amino acids. V was clipped by 5 bases and J by 0 bases, with 12 bases between them.

The sequenced sample consisted of PBMCs or T cells enriched from blood (not recorded which). The clonotype originates from a woman aged 25 to 39 with acute COVID-19. V usage is TRBV7-2 and J usage is TRBJ2-3; a weak D match, TRBD2 (6 bases). Here the CDR3 reads CASSPWDSSTDTQYF. The CDR3 DNA is TGTGCCAGCAGCCCTTGGGACTCGAGCACAGATACGCAGTATTTT.